These 20 T cell receptor beta chains came from one sample sequenced in a study of identical twins. TCRdb called the 5' RACE reads again in MiXCR, with one record for every CDR3 protein. The sample lists about 890,000 distinct CDR3 sequences; roughly an eighth were seen once. The same data also contributed to another study, on yellow fever vaccine responses in identical twins.

Sequenced input: PBMCs. The source is a woman aged 18-29 years in good health.

Only a few counts were recorded for this clonotype. J is TRBJ1-2 and V is TRBV12-3 or TRBV12-4; 10 bases match TRBD1. V lost 7 bases to trimming and J lost 5 bases; unmatched junction nucleotides: 10. This CDR3 has 15 amino acids. The CDR3 is CASTLTGGWGYGYTF. CDR3 DNA: TGTGCCAGCACCCTGACAGGGGGCTGGGGGTATGGCTACACCTTC.

J is TRBJ2-1 and V is TRBV18; no clear D gene. The germline V and J ends were trimmed by 0 bases and 9 bases, with 12 bases remaining between them. CDR1 is KGHSH and CDR2 is LQKENI in the germline V gene. This CDR3 spans 14 amino acids. CDR3 sequence reads: CASSPPVSLGEQFF. CDR3 nucleotide sequence: TGTGCCAGCTCACCACCTGTCTCCCTGGGTGAGCAGTTCTTC.

This clonotype was counted only a few times. The V and J genes are TRBV5-1 and TRBJ2-5; 10 bases match TRBD2. The CDR3 runs to 16 residues. J gave up 0 bases and V 4 bases, and 6 bases lay outside the gene matches. Germline V gene lookup returns CDR1 SGHRS and CDR2 YFSETQ. The CDR3 nucleotides read TGCGCCAGCAGCATGCGAACTAGCGGGAACCAAGAGACCCAGTACTTC. Encoded protein: CASSMRTSGNQETQYF.

V usage is TRBV28 and J usage is TRBJ2-1; 7 positions agree with TRBD2. Germline V gene lookup returns CDR1 MDHEN and CDR2 SYDVKM. This CDR3 contains 12 residues. V lost 9 bases to trimming and J lost 4 bases; unmatched junction nucleotides: 3. DNA for the CDR3: TGTGCCAGTGCTAGCGGATACAATGAGCAGTTCTTC. This gives the protein CASASGYNEQFF.

This clonotype was seen only a few times. The CDR3 coding sequence is TGCGCCAGCAGCTTGGTGTTCGAGGCGGAGACCCAGTACTTC. Translated, it gives CASSLVFEAETQYF. The chain uses TRBV5-1 and TRBJ2-5; no reliable D call. CDR1 and CDR2 (germline): SGHRS, YFSETQ. The ends were cut back, 0 bases at V and 5 bases at J, with 11 bases in the middle. The CDR3 has 14 amino acids.

This clonotype was recorded many times. The rearrangement links TRBV20-1 to TRBJ2-2; 7 bases fit TRBD1. With 6 bases clipped from V and 0 bases from J, the junction kept 7 bases outside the gene matches. CDR1 and CDR2 from the germline V gene are DFQATT and SNEGSKA (reference sequence). This CDR3 is built from 15 residues. The CDR3 spells CSATTGAANTGELFF. The CDR3 nucleotides are TGCAGTGCCACAACAGGGGCGGCGAACACCGGGGAGCTGTTTTTT.

This chain uses TRBV27 with TRBJ2-3, with TRBD2 matching over 10 bases. CDR3 length equals 18 residues. Germline V gene data show CDR1 as MNHEY and CDR2 as SMNVEV (reference sequence). The V segment lost 2 bases and the J segment 0 bases; nucleotides outside the gene matches: 8. DNA for the CDR3: TGTGCCAGCAGTTTAAGGGGACTAGCGTACTCTAGCACAGATACGCAGTATTTT. Its protein product is CASSLRGLAYSSTDTQYF.

The CDR3 DNA reads as TGTGCCAGCAGTTACTCGTACAGGGGGAACACTGAAGCTTTCTTT. Translated, it gives CASSYSYRGNTEAFF. This chain uses TRBV6-5 with TRBJ1-1, with 7 positions matching TRBD1. J lost 1 base, V lost 0 bases, and 2 bases had no gene match. CDR3 length equals 15 residues. The germline CDR1 and CDR2 sequences are MNHEY and SVGAGI.

The chain has TRBV7-8 and TRBJ2-7; the D gene could be TRBD1 or TRBD2 (5 bases each). The V gene lost 4 bases and the J gene lost 6 bases, with 16 bases spanning the gap. The CDR3 is 14 residues long. Germline lookup yields CDR1 SGHVS and CDR2 FQNEAQ. The CDR3 coding sequence is TGTGCCAGCAGCTCCTTCTCCCTGGGGGTCGAGCAGTACGTC. Translated, it gives CASSSFSLGVEQYV.

This clonotype was counted only a few times. This rearrangement joins TRBV12-3 or TRBV12-4 to TRBJ2-7; 12 bases map to TRBD2. This CDR3 is built from 15 residues. The J segment lost 7 bases and the V segment lost 5 bases, leaving 9 bases of the junction unmatched. The CDR3 DNA reads as TGTGCCAGCAGTCCGCTAGCGGGAGGGCCTCGGGAGCAGTACTTC. Protein product: CASSPLAGGPREQYF.

This chain joins TRBV5-6 and TRBJ1-1, with D possibly being TRBD1 (5 bases). The germline V gene has CDR1 SGHDT and CDR2 YYEEEE. The V end was cut by 4 bases, the J end by 0 bases, with 13 bases between. The CDR3 contains 15 residues. CDR3 nucleotide sequence: TGTGCCAGCAGCCCGGGACCGGCCCTGAACACTGAAGCTTTCTTT. Translation: CASSPGPALNTEAFF. Drawing the rest from reference TRBV5-6 and TRBJ1-1, the complete variable domain is DAGVTQSPTHLIKTRGQQVTLRCSPKSGHDTVSWYQQALGQGPQFIFQYYEEEERQRGNFPDRFSGHQFPNYSSELNVNALLLGDSALYLCASSPGPALNTEAFFGQGTRLTVV.

This clonotype was seen many times. The V call is TRBV12-3 or TRBV12-4, the J call TRBJ2-1; D is unclear. This CDR3 is 14 amino acids long. V was cut by 7 bases and J by 7 bases, with 17 bases left in between. Written as DNA, the CDR3 is TGTGCCAGCATCAAGGCGGCTATCGGAAATGAGCAGTTCTTC. This gives the protein CASIKAAIGNEQFF.

This sequence joins TRBV27 and TRBJ2-1; weak D call: TRBD2 (7 bases). V shed 4 bases and J shed 4 bases, with 14 bases lying between them. The length of the CDR3 is 15 residues. CDR1 is MNHEY, CDR2 SMNVEV, per germline (reference sequence). CDR3 nucleotides: TGTGCCAGCAGTTGGGAGGGGGGGCTTTACAATGAGCAGTTCTTC. Translated, it gives CASSWEGGLYNEQFF.

The CDR3 reads CATRNRGGRPDTQYF. For the CDR3, the DNA is TGTGCCACCAGAAACCGGGGGGGGCGCCCAGATACGCAGTATTTT. This chain joins TRBV15 and TRBJ2-3, with 8 bases aligning to TRBD2. Trimming cost V 6 bases and J 4 bases; bases outside gene matches: 9. This CDR3 has 15 residues. The germline CDR1 and CDR2 sequences are LNHNV and YYDKDF (reference sequence).

This clonotype was found a few times. The chain carries TRBV12-3 or TRBV12-4 and TRBJ2-7; TRBD2 matches at 7 bases. Trimming at V came to 3 bases and at J to 2 bases, leaving 7 bases not matched to a gene. There are 15 residues in the CDR3. This CDR3 is CASSFEGGSTYEQYF. The CDR3 region has the DNA TGTGCCAGCAGTTTTGAGGGAGGGTCAACCTACGAGCAGTACTTC.

This clonotype was counted ten times or more. This chain connects TRBV9 to TRBJ2-3; possible D gene TRBD2, 6 bases. Germline V gives CDR1 SGDLS, CDR2 YYNGEE. The V gene lost 0 bases and the J gene lost 3 bases, with 14 bases spanning the gap. The CDR3 is 16 amino acids. The CDR3 DNA is TGTGCCAGCAGCGTAGCTCCGGGAGCGGGTACAGATACGCAGTATTTT. Translation: CASSVAPGAGTDTQYF.

The table lists this clonotype with a few counts. The chain joins TRBV9 to TRBJ2-1, with 7 bases that match TRBD1. Germline CDR1 and CDR2: SGDLS and YYNGEE. V lost 3 bases, J lost 6 bases, and 9 bases stayed unmatched. The CDR3 covers 15 residues. The CDR3 region has the DNA TGTGCCAGCAGCGCGAGCAGGGGGTCTACCAATGAGCAGTTCTTC. Encoded protein: CASSASRGSTNEQFF.

This clonotype was recorded at least ten times. The chain combines TRBV29-1 with TRBJ2-1, with a weak D call TRBD2 (7 bases). Germline CDR1 SQVTM, CDR2 ANQGSEA. The CDR3 has 14 amino acids. Deletions cut 4 bases from V and 7 bases from J, with 17 bases between. Here the CDR3 reads CSVVGGEGGNEQFF. The DNA of the CDR3 is TGCAGCGTTGTTGGGGGGGAGGGGGGTAATGAGCAGTTCTTC.

This clonotype was seen more than once but under ten times. The gene calls are TRBV20-1 and TRBJ2-3; 7 bases line up with TRBD2. The CDR3 totals 15 residues. Losses at the gene ends were 5 bases for V and 2 bases for J; bases not matched to a gene: 10. Germline V lookup: CDR1 DFQATT, CDR2 SNEGSKA (reference sequence). CDR3: CSAQPASGLTDTQYF. The DNA for the CDR3 is TGCAGTGCTCAGCCGGCTAGCGGACTCACAGATACGCAGTATTTT.

This chain connects TRBV28 to TRBJ2-1; a possible D gene is TRBD2 (5 bases). Trimming removed 4 bases at V and 4 bases at J, with 17 bases between. The CDR3 extends over 16 amino acids. The V gene's germline CDR1 is MDHEN and CDR2 SYDVKM. As DNA, the CDR3 is TGTGCCAGCAGTTCCCCAAGCGGTGGGTTTTACAATGAGCAGTTCTTC. Translation gives CASSSPSGGFYNEQFF. The entire variable domain, with the rest obtained from reference TRBV28 and TRBJ2-1, is as follows: DVKVTQSSRYLVKRTGEKVFLECVQDMDHENMFWYRQDPGLGLRLIYFSYDVKMKEKGDIPEGYSVSREKKERFSLILESASTNQTSMYLCASSSPSGGFYNEQFFGPGTRLTVL.